Each of the 10 T cell receptor beta chains below was sequenced from the same sample in a study of technical replicates of blood from several donors. Assay used: immunoSEQ multiplex PCR; TCRdb lists only in-frame clones, some missing. The sample includes tens of thousands of clones, roughly 94% of them seen just once. The specimen sequenced was T cells isolated from PBMCs. Receptor source: a human donor in good health.

The V call is TRBV7-6, the J call TRBJ2-4; 8 bases match TRBD1. CDR1 and CDR2 from the germline V gene are SGHVS and FNYEAQ. The CDR3 totals 18 residues. Trimming at V came to 1 base and at J to 9 bases, leaving 17 bases not matched to a gene. CDR3 sequence (DNA): TGTGCCAGCAGCTTAGAGGTGTGGGCAGGGGGCCGGGTGACCATTCAGTACTTC. Its translation is CASSLEVWAGGRVTIQYF.

This sequence joins TRBV5-1 and TRBJ2-1; D may be TRBD1 (6 bases). Germline loops: CDR1 SGHRS, CDR2 YFSETQ. There are 17 residues in the CDR3. Trimming took off 3 bases at V and 3 bases at J, with 19 bases between the two ends. The CDR3 DNA is TGCGCCAGCAGCTGGGGACGGACAGTCAGCGTCTACAATGAGCAGTTCTTC. Its translation: CASSWGRTVSVYNEQFF.

The chain recombines TRBV6-4 with TRBJ2-7; unclear D gene. Germline lookup yields CDR1 MRHNA and CDR2 SNTAGT. V lost 7 bases, J lost 5 bases, and 9 bases lay in between. The CDR3 is 11 amino acids. CDR3 DNA sequence: TGTGCCAGCAACGGAGCCCACGAGCAGTACTTC. Translated, it gives CASNGAHEQYF.

This clone was picked up one time. The V call is TRBV6-4, the J call TRBJ1-2, with a weak D call TRBD1 (5 bases). Germline V CDR1 and CDR2: MRHNA, SNTAGT. The CDR3 sequence is 15 residues long. Trimming shortened V by 4 bases and J by 4 bases, and 16 bases separated the two germline ends. In DNA, the CDR3 is TGTGCCAGCAGTGCCCGGGCAGGGTACGCCTATGGCTACACCTTC. Translating gives CASSARAGYAYGYTF.

J is TRBJ2-2 and V is TRBV9; D not resolved. The CDR3 has 15 amino acids. The ends were cut back, 0 bases at V and 4 bases at J, with 10 bases in the middle. CDR1 SGDLS and CDR2 YYNGEE come from the germline V gene. The CDR3: CASSVALRSTGELFF. The CDR3 DNA reads as TGTGCCAGCAGCGTAGCATTGAGGAGCACCGGGGAGCTGTTTTTT.

The V gene is TRBV6-1, the J gene TRBJ2-3, with a tentative D call TRBD1 (6 bases). Germline CDR1 reads MNHNS; CDR2 reads SASEGT. V lost 2 bases and J 2 bases, leaving 11 bases between the germline ends. The CDR3 extends over 15 amino acids. In DNA, the CDR3 is TGTGCCAGCAGTGAACGGACAGCACTCACAGATACGCAGTATTTT. Its translation: CASSERTALTDTQYF.

The chain carries TRBV6-1 and TRBJ1-5; D is unresolved. Germline-derived CDR1 and CDR2 are MNHNS and SASEGT. V was pared by 9 bases and J by 3 bases, with 18 bases between. The CDR3 length is 15 residues. This CDR3 reads CASCKVDGDNQPQHF. The CDR3 DNA follows: TGTGCCAGTTGCAAAGTTGACGGAGACAATCAGCCCCAGCATTTT.

The V and J genes are TRBV28 and TRBJ1-5; a possible D gene is TRBD1 (5 bases). The CDR3 covers 17 residues. Germline-derived CDR1 and CDR2 are MDHEN and SYDVKM. V lost 3 bases, J lost 5 bases, and 20 bases lay in between. The CDR3 DNA reads TGTGCCAGCAGTTTCCTCGGGACTGTTTTTTCGGATCAGCCCCAGCATTTT. It translates to CASSFLGTVFSDQPQHF.

The J gene is TRBJ2-7, the V gene TRBV6-1; 8 nucleotides match TRBD1. The V and J ends lost 6 bases and 6 bases, in that order; junction bases with no gene match: 10. Looked up from germline, CDR1 is MNHNS and CDR2 is SASEGT. This CDR3 comprises 14 residues. The CDR3 DNA sequence: TGTGCCAGCAGATCCGGGACAGGTGAACCCGAGCAGTACTTC. Protein sequence: CASRSGTGEPEQYF.

The rearrangement joins TRBV6-6 to TRBJ1-2, with D perhaps TRBD1 (5 bases). The germline V gene encodes CDR1 MNHNY and CDR2 SVGAGI (reference sequence). V dropped 5 bases and J dropped 2 bases, with 9 bases sitting between them. The CDR3 has 13 residues. In DNA form, the CDR3 reads TGTGCCAGCAGTCAGGGAGGCAACTATGGCTACACCTTC. Amino acid sequence: CASSQGGNYGYTF.